The next 31 T cell receptor beta chains were all read from a single sample in a study of CD8+CD57+ T cells in acquired aplastic anemia. By flow cytometry, patients selected for sequencing had shown an expansion of CD8+CD57+ cells. The template used for profiling TCR beta VDJ and CDR3 was genomic DNA. MiXCR, run by TCRdb on the reads, gives a single entry per CDR3 protein. The repertoire holds 150,000 or so distinct CDR3 sequences, with 52% as singletons. The specimen sequenced was sorted CD4+, CD8+, or CD8+CD57+ T cells (not recorded which) from PBMCs. Receptors were obtained from a human donor with aplastic anemia.

This clonotype was detected ten times or more. The V gene is TRBV19, the J gene TRBJ1-2; no definite D call. Germline V gene lookup returns CDR1 LNHDA and CDR2 SQIVND (reference sequence). Trimming left V 7 bases short and J 2 bases short, with 5 bases between. The CDR3 is 11 amino acids. The CDR3 region has the DNA TGTGCCAGTAAAGCCAACTATGGCTACACCTTC. It translates to CASKANYGYTF.

This clonotype was seen many times. The chain joins TRBV11-2 to TRBJ2-7; D unclear. The CDR3 runs to 14 residues. Germline assignment: CDR1 SGHAT and CDR2 FQNNGV. Trimming stripped 5 bases from V and 3 bases from J, with 14 bases between. The CDR3 region has the DNA TGTGCCAGCAGCCCCACCGGCGGAAACTACGAGCAGTACTTC. This encodes CASSPTGGNYEQYF.

At least ten counts were recorded for this clonotype. V is TRBV5-4 and J is TRBJ1-2, with D hard to call. Trimming took 0 bases from V and 8 from J, leaving 17 bases between them. This CDR3 region has 15 residues. Germline V gene sequence: CDR1 SGHNT, CDR2 YYREEE (reference sequence). This CDR3 is CASSLVRGREQGYTF. DNA of the CDR3: TGTGCCAGCAGCTTGGTTCGGGGTAGGGAACAGGGCTACACCTTC. Looking up the rest from reference TRBV5-4 and TRBJ1-2 gives the full variable domain: ETGVTQSPTHLIKTRGQQVTLRCSSQSGHNTVSWYQQALGQGPQFIFQYYREEENGRGNFPPRFSGLQFPNYSSELNVNALELDDSALYLCASSLVRGREQGYTFGSGTRLTVV.

This clonotype was seen many times. This rearrangement joins TRBV12-3 or TRBV12-4 to TRBJ1-6; D possibly corresponds to TRBD1 (5 bases). The ends were cut back, 3 bases at V and 8 bases at J, with 11 bases in the middle. This CDR3 has 14 residues. CDR3 residues: CASSLQGFYSPLHF. Written as DNA, the CDR3 is TGTGCCAGCAGTTTGCAGGGTTTCTATTCACCCCTCCACTTT.

The V and J genes are TRBV5-1 and TRBJ1-1; D gene unclear. Germline V CDR1 and CDR2: SGHRS, YFSETQ. Trimming took 2 bases from V and 5 from J, leaving 13 bases between them. The CDR3 sequence is 14 residues long. DNA of the CDR3: TGCGCCAGCAGCTTCGTCGCCGGTGGGACTGAAGCTTTCTTT. This codes for CASSFVAGGTEAFF.

This chain uses TRBV20-1 with TRBJ2-5; 7 bases agree with TRBD2. V shed 3 bases and J 5 bases; nucleotides not matched to a gene: 9. CDR3 length: 14 amino acids. The germline V gene encodes CDR1 DFQATT and CDR2 SNEGSKA (reference sequence). The CDR3 bases are TGCAGTGCTAGGCACAGCGGGGTCCAGGAGACCCAGTACTTC. It encodes CSARHSGVQETQYF.

As regards this clonotype: At one of its ends the junction is not consistent with the germline gene, which may arise from a read error. V and J are TRBV12-3 or TRBV12-4 and TRBJ2-2, with a tentative D call TRBD2 (6 bases). This CDR3 region has 13 residues. The CDR3 reads CATPRAGSGDLFF. CDR3 nucleotide sequence: TGTGCCACCCCCCGGGCGGGGTCCGGGGATCTGTTTTTT.

This rearrangement joins TRBV2 to TRBJ1-4, with D tentatively TRBD1 (6 bases). Germline V lookup: CDR1 SNHLY, CDR2 FYNNEI. Between the trimmed V and J ends, which lost 7 bases and 7 bases, there was a span of 13 bases. The CDR3 is made up of 13 amino acids. CDR3 DNA: TGTGCCAGCACCGGGGGGGCCGTTGAAAAACTGTTTTTT. This codes for CASTGGAVEKLFF.

This clonotype has at least ten counts. The chain has TRBV5-1 and TRBJ1-1; D call uncertain. Germline loops: CDR1 SGHRS, CDR2 YFSETQ. Trimming left V 4 bases short and J 10 bases short, with 11 bases between. The CDR3 runs to 11 residues. CDR3 loop: CASSGEGLAFF. The DNA for the CDR3 is TGCGCCAGCAGCGGGGAAGGGTTAGCTTTCTTT.

Many counts were recorded for this clonotype. The genes are TRBV20-1 and TRBJ1-1; D perhaps matches TRBD1 (6 bases). This CDR3 is 17 amino acids long. Germline assignment: CDR1 DFQATT and CDR2 SNEGSKA (reference sequence). V shed 0 bases and J shed 3 bases, with 20 bases lying between them. The CDR3 DNA reads as TGCAGTGCTAGAGATCTGAAAACAGGGACCTTACACACTGAAGCTTTCTTT. It codes for CSARDLKTGTLHTEAFF.

The table lists this clonotype with a few counts. The CDR3 DNA follows: TGTGCCATCAGACGAAGTGAGGGACCGAACACCGGGGAGCTGTTTTTT. Its protein is CAIRRSEGPNTGELFF. This chain links TRBV10-3 with TRBJ2-2; D assignment may be TRBD1 or TRBD2 (5 bases each). There are 16 residues in the CDR3. V was clipped by 6 bases and J by 0 bases, with 14 bases between them. CDR1 ENHRY and CDR2 SYGVKD come from the germline V gene.

This clonotype was observed many times. This sequence joins TRBV27 and TRBJ2-7, with 9 bases aligning to TRBD1. This CDR3 has 14 residues. The V gene end was trimmed by 5 bases and the J gene end by 3 bases; junction bases not matched to a gene: 5. Per germline, CDR1 MNHEY and CDR2 SMNVEV (reference sequence). The CDR3: CASSPSTGGYEQYF. The CDR3 region has the DNA TGTGCCAGCAGTCCGTCGACAGGGGGCTACGAGCAGTACTTC.

V and J are TRBV10-1 and TRBJ2-7; D possibly corresponds to TRBD1 (6 bases). The germline V and J ends were trimmed by 4 bases and 3 bases, with 10 bases remaining between them. Germline lookup yields CDR1 WNHNN and CDR2 SYGVQD (reference sequence). CDR3 length equals 13 residues. CDR3 bases: TGCGCCAGCAGTGGGACAGAAATCTACGAGCAGTACTTC. Protein: CASSGTEIYEQYF.

V usage is TRBV29-1 and J usage is TRBJ1-1; the D gene is possibly TRBD1 (6 bases). The CDR3 has 14 amino acids. Germline V lookup: CDR1 SQVTM, CDR2 ANQGSEA. Trimming pared 3 bases from V and 3 bases from J, leaving 14 bases between. Here the CDR3 DNA reads TGCAGCGTTGATCCCCAGGGGAAGGACACTGAAGCTTTCTTT. It yields the protein CSVDPQGKDTEAFF.

This clonotype was recorded many times. This CDR3 is CASKQGGSPLHF. The CDR3 coding sequence is TGTGCCAGCAAGCAGGGCGGTTCACCCCTCCACTTT. The chain uses TRBV2 and TRBJ1-6; the D gene is possibly TRBD1 (5 bases). Deletions cut 7 bases from V and 9 bases from J, with 10 bases between. Germline CDR1 SNHLY, CDR2 FYNNEI. The CDR3 has 12 residues.

On this clonotype itself: With a much larger clone just one base away, this may be a read error. This chain joins TRBV29-1 and TRBJ1-1; 12 bases match TRBD1. Germline assignment: CDR1 SQVTM and CDR2 ANQGSEA. The CDR3 has 14 amino acids. The CDR3 is CCVGGDRGLTEAFF. Here the CDR3 DNA reads TGCTGCGTTGGGGGGGACAGGGGGCTGACTGAAGCTTTCTTT.

The chain recombines TRBV29-1 with TRBJ1-1; a possible D gene is TRBD1 (6 bases). The germline V gene has CDR1 SQVTM and CDR2 ANQGSEA. The length of the CDR3 is 13 residues. Trimming took 4 bases from V and 3 from J, leaving 12 bases between them. CDR3 residues: CSVVGTPDTEAFF. The DNA for the CDR3 is TGCAGCGTTGTAGGGACACCGGACACTGAAGCTTTCTTT.

V gene TRBV7-6 combines with J gene TRBJ2-7, with 9 bases lining up with TRBD2. The CDR3 consists of 15 residues. Germline CDR1 is SGHVS and CDR2 is FNYEAQ. V was clipped by 5 bases and J by 4 bases; unmatched bases: 9. Written as DNA, the CDR3 is TGTGCCAGCAGCGAAGCTGGACTAGCGCTATACGAGCAGTACTTC. Its translation: CASSEAGLALYEQYF.

The chain carries TRBV12-3 or TRBV12-4 and TRBJ1-5; D possibly corresponds to TRBD1 (5 bases). CDR3 length: 15 residues. V gave up 2 bases and J gave up 4 bases, with 12 bases separating them. CDR3 sequence reads: CASSLKGIGNQPQHF. The CDR3 coding sequence is TGTGCCAGCAGTTTAAAGGGGATTGGGAATCAGCCCCAGCATTTT.

The chain combines TRBV3-1 with TRBJ2-7, with 8 positions matching TRBD1. J was trimmed by 2 bases and V by 6 bases; bases with no gene match: 6. CDR1 is LGHDT, CDR2 YNNKEL, per germline (reference sequence). The CDR3 sequence is 14 residues long. The chain's CDR3 is CASRRQGSTYEQYF. The DNA for the CDR3 is TGTGCCAGCAGACGACAGGGGTCAACCTACGAGCAGTACTTC.

This clonotype was counted many times. The chain uses TRBV29-1 and TRBJ2-2; D could derive from TRBD1 or TRBD2 (5 bases each). Germline assignment: CDR1 SQVTM and CDR2 ANQGSEA. V lost 6 bases and J 5 bases, leaving 19 bases between the germline ends. This CDR3 spans 15 amino acids. The CDR3 protein is CSVAQGGGRTGELFF. Here the CDR3 DNA reads TGCAGCGTAGCCCAGGGCGGAGGACGGACCGGGGAGCTGTTTTTT.

The J gene is TRBJ1-1, the V gene TRBV19; D perhaps matches TRBD1 (5 bases). Germline V gives CDR1 LNHDA, CDR2 SQIVND (reference sequence). The CDR3 runs to 15 residues. V was cut by 3 bases and J by 5 bases, with 16 bases left in between. CDR3: CASSMGGEGHTEAFF. The CDR3, as DNA: TGTGCCAGTAGTATGGGTGGTGAGGGGCATACTGAAGCTTTCTTT.

The chain carries TRBV19 and TRBJ2-3; 11 bases are a match to TRBD2. The CDR3 runs 16 residues. Losses at the gene ends were 4 bases for V and 3 bases for J; bases not matched to a gene: 6. Germline V gene data show CDR1 as LNHDA and CDR2 as SQIVND (reference sequence). For the CDR3, the DNA is TGTGCCAGTAGTACTCGTAGCGGGGGGGCTACAGATACGCAGTATTTT. Translation gives CASSTRSGGATDTQYF.

The chain carries TRBV2 and TRBJ1-2, with 10 bases fitting TRBD1. V lost 8 bases to trimming and J lost 7 bases; unmatched junction nucleotides: 7. The CDR3 totals 13 residues. Germline CDR1 SNHLY, CDR2 FYNNEI. The CDR3 sequence is CASVPGQGIGYTF. CDR3 DNA: TGTGCCAGCGTACCGGGACAGGGGATTGGCTACACCTTC.

The chain couples TRBV20-1 to TRBJ1-1; 9 bases map to TRBD1. The J segment lost 1 base and the V segment lost 3 bases, leaving 9 bases of the junction unmatched. The CDR3 is made up of 16 amino acids. Germline V gives CDR1 DFQATT, CDR2 SNEGSKA (reference sequence). In DNA, the CDR3 is TGCAGTGCTAGCCCTCCGGGACAGGGATCGAACACTGAAGCTTTCTTT. Its protein product is CSASPPGQGSNTEAFF.

As concerns this clonotype: At one end, the junction sequence differs from germline, possibly due to a read error. The CDR3 region is CASSKAQTNERLFF. The CDR3 DNA reads TGTGCCAGCAGCAAGGCCCAGACAAATGAAAGACTGTTTTTT. The V gene is TRBV7-8, the J gene TRBJ1-4, with unresolved D. The CDR3 consists of 14 residues. Looked up from germline, CDR1 is SGHVS and CDR2 is FQNEAQ.

This clonotype was detected a few times. The gene calls are TRBV20-1 and TRBJ2-3; TRBD1 might be the D (5 bases). Germline-derived CDR1 and CDR2 are DFQATT and SNEGSKA (reference sequence). The CDR3 is 10 residues long. The V end was cut by 8 bases, the J end by 8 bases, with 11 bases between. CDR3 DNA: TGCAGTAAGGGGCCTTCTACGCAGTATTTT. This gives the protein CSKGPSTQYF.

The chain joins TRBV7-3 to TRBJ2-7; weak D call: TRBD1 (5 bases). V was shortened by 2 bases and J by 6 bases, with 11 bases between the two germline ends. Germline lookup yields CDR1 SGHTA and CDR2 FQGTGA. CDR3 size: 13 residues. CDR3 in DNA: TGTGCCAGCAGCTTATCCAGGGTGGGCGAGCAGTACTTC. Its protein product is CASSLSRVGEQYF. Filled out from reference TRBV7-3 and TRBJ2-7, the complete variable domain reads GAGVSQTPSNKVTEKGKYVELRCDPISGHTALYWYRQSLGQGPEFLIYFQGTGAADDSGLPNDRFFAVRPEGSVSTLKIQRTERGDSAVYLCASSLSRVGEQYFGPGTRLTVT.

Details on this clonotype: This may be a read error, as it is one base from a much larger clone. CDR3 sequence reads: CASSSLQPPAAFF. DNA of the CDR3: TGTGCCAGCAGTTCTCTCCAGCCACCTGCGGCTTTCTTT. This chain connects TRBV12-3 or TRBV12-4 to TRBJ1-1, with D unclear. The CDR3 is 13 residues long. V lost 4 bases to trimming and J lost 11 bases, with 17 bases between them.

This clonotype came up many times. The CDR3 DNA is TGTGCCAGCAGCCGAGGTTCGGGCTCCTACGAGCAGTACTTC. Its protein is CASSRGSGSYEQYF. The V call is TRBV11-3, the J call TRBJ2-7; no definite D call. CDR1 and CDR2 from the germline V gene are SGHNT and YENEEA. Trimming left V 5 bases short and J 0 bases short, with 11 bases between. This CDR3 has 14 residues.

This clonotype was counted many times. Here the CDR3 DNA reads TGTGCCAGCAGCTCCTTAAAAAATGAGCAGTTCTTC. Encoded protein: CASSSLKNEQFF. The chain links TRBV7-9 to TRBJ2-1, with D uncertain. V was cut by 4 bases and J by 7 bases, with 8 bases left in between. Looked up from germline, CDR1 is SEHNR and CDR2 is FQNEAQ (reference sequence). The CDR3 is made up of 12 amino acids.